The clone carrying this T cell receptor beta chain occurred a few times. The antigen is undetermined. This specimen belongs to a study of tumor and adjacent non-tumor tissue in lung cancer. Study information: The patients, roughly eleven men and roughly 5 women, were about 30 to 85 with stage I to III disease. Whole-study findings and limits: Compared with tumor, normal lung showed significantly lower TCR diversity.

Three rounds of nested PCR, following a modified ARM-PCR protocol, produced the TCRbeta library. TCRdb reprocessed the multiplex PCR reads via MiXCR and lists one record per CDR3 protein. Among approximately 75,000 distinct CDR3 sequences listed, under 85% were seen once. V trimming: 7 bases; J trimming: 11 bases; junction bases outside the gene matches: 11. CDR3 length equals 13 residues. Per the germline V gene, CDR1 is MNHEY and CDR2 is SVGEGT. The template was RNA from unsorted bulk tissue. Sequencing was performed on lung tumor tissue. V gene TRBV6-2 or TRBV6-3 combines with J gene TRBJ1-5, with 7 bases matching TRBD1. The source is a woman aged 45-60 years with non-small cell lung cancer. CDR3 DNA: TGTGCCAGCATCACTCGAGGGGGCTGGGCCCAGCATTTT. This sequence encodes CASITRGGWAQHF.